The 27 T cell receptor beta chains reported below all come from one sample, sequenced in a study of early T cells in non-severe SARS-CoV-2 infection. From the 5' RACE reads, TCRdb called clonotypes with MiXCR, one entry per CDR3 protein. This table has about 21,000 distinct CDR3 sequences, around 5% appearing once. The starting material was whole blood, obtained at baseline. These receptors originate from an adult who was a healthcare worker with PCR-confirmed SARS-CoV-2 infection or an uninfected control (not recorded which).

This clonotype was found a few times. DNA of the CDR3: TGCAGCGTGGGGAGGACTGAAGCTTTCTTT. It specifies CSVGRTEAFF. The chain has TRBV20-1 and TRBJ1-1, with unresolved D. The germline gives CDR1 DFQATT, CDR2 SNEGSKA (reference sequence). This CDR3 is built from 10 residues.

This clonotype was observed a few times. The chain combines TRBV6-6 with TRBJ2-1; no definite D call. V gave up 4 bases and J gave up 0 bases, with 10 bases separating them. This CDR3 has 15 amino acids. Germline lookup yields CDR1 MNHNY and CDR2 SVGAGI (reference sequence). As DNA, the CDR3 is TGTGCCAGCAGTTTACGGTGGAGCTCCTACAATGAGCAGTTCTTC. This codes for CASSLRWSSYNEQFF.

This chain connects TRBV19 to TRBJ2-3, with D possibly TRBD1 on 6 matching bases. The CDR3 loop spans 13 amino acids. Germline V gene sequence: CDR1 LNHDA, CDR2 SQIVND (reference sequence). V was pared by 5 bases and J by 6 bases, with 12 bases between. The CDR3 loop reads CASSLNRDDTQYF. CDR3 DNA: TGTGCCAGTAGTTTAAACAGGGATGATACGCAGTATTTT.

The chain has TRBV18 and TRBJ2-5, with D maybe TRBD1 (6 bases). Germline V CDR1 and CDR2: KGHSH, LQKENI. Trimming shortened V by 4 bases and J by 0 bases, and 12 bases separated the two germline ends. The CDR3 sequence is 15 residues long. This CDR3 reads CASSLQTGNQETQYF. DNA of the CDR3: TGTGCCAGCTCACTGCAAACAGGGAACCAAGAGACCCAGTACTTC. The full variable domain, completed using reference TRBV18 and TRBJ2-5, is NAGVMQNPRHLVRRRGQEARLRCSPMKGHSHVYWYRQLPEEGLKFMVYLQKENIIDESGMPKERFSAEFPKEGPSILRIQQVVRGDSAAYFCASSLQTGNQETQYFGPGTRLLVL.

Many counts were recorded for this clonotype. V and J are TRBV18 and TRBJ2-7; no definite D call. Germline CDR1 is KGHSH and CDR2 is LQKENI. The CDR3 spans 12 residues. Trimming took off 3 bases at V and 5 bases at J, with 8 bases between the two ends. The CDR3 DNA sequence: TGTGCCAGCTCACCGCTAGGGCACGAGCAGTACTTC. It yields the protein CASSPLGHEQYF.

This clonotype was detected many times. V gene TRBV12-3 or TRBV12-4 combines with J gene TRBJ1-6; a possible D gene is TRBD1 (5 bases). The length of the CDR3 is 13 residues. V shed 6 bases and J shed 8 bases, with 11 bases lying between them. CDR3 loop: CASSLRGYSPLHF. The CDR3 DNA reads TGTGCCAGCAGCTTACGGGGGTATTCACCCCTCCACTTT.

This clonotype was picked up many times. The chain couples TRBV7-9 to TRBJ1-5; D ambiguous. This CDR3 has 13 residues. From germline, CDR1 is SEHNR and CDR2 FQNEAQ (reference sequence). Trimming stripped 4 bases from V and 7 bases from J, with 11 bases between. In DNA, the CDR3 is TGTGCCAGCAGCTCGGACGCGGGCCAGCCCCAGCATTTT. It codes for CASSSDAGQPQHF.

This clonotype was detected ten times or more. The rearrangement uses TRBV7-2 and TRBJ2-5; no clear D gene. Germline V gene lookup returns CDR1 SGHTA and CDR2 FQGNSA. CDR3 length: 13 amino acids. Between the trimmed V and J ends, which lost 3 bases and 9 bases, there was a span of 14 bases. The CDR3 spells CASSLSSLGSQYF. The CDR3 nucleotides are TGTGCCAGCAGCTTGAGTAGCCTGGGGTCCCAGTACTTC.

This chain joins TRBV10-3 and TRBJ2-1; 10 bases line up with TRBD1. J gave up 7 bases and V 5 bases, and 8 bases lay outside the gene matches. CDR1 is ENHRY and CDR2 is SYGVKD in the germline V gene. This CDR3 comprises 15 residues. The CDR3 loop reads CAISTDRGRVNEQFF. The CDR3 DNA follows: TGTGCCATCAGTACCGACAGGGGGCGAGTGAATGAGCAGTTCTTC.

This clonotype appeared a few times. V and J are TRBV29-1 and TRBJ2-7; the D is unclear. Germline V gives CDR1 SQVTM, CDR2 ANQGSEA. V lost 4 bases to trimming and J lost 2 bases, with 9 bases between them. The CDR3 runs to 12 residues. CDR3 amino acids: CSVARTPYEQYF. CDR3 sequence (DNA): TGCAGCGTTGCCAGGACCCCCTACGAGCAGTACTTC.

This clonotype was seen repeatedly, ten times or more. This sequence joins TRBV19 and TRBJ1-3; D is unresolved. Trimming took off 0 bases at V and 4 bases at J, with 10 bases between the two ends. Germline V gene data show CDR1 as LNHDA and CDR2 as SQIVND (reference sequence). This CDR3 region has 15 residues. The CDR3 loop reads CASSIDHGLGNTIYF. Written as DNA, the CDR3 is TGTGCCAGTAGTATAGATCACGGACTCGGAAACACCATATATTTT.

The gene calls are TRBV18 and TRBJ2-1; D is uncertain. Germline V gene data show CDR1 as KGHSH and CDR2 as LQKENI. Trimming took off 6 bases at V and 5 bases at J, with 5 bases between the two ends. This CDR3 is built from 11 residues. DNA for the CDR3: TGTGCCAGCTCCCGCGACAATGAGCAGTTCTTC. It encodes CASSRDNEQFF.

This clonotype showed up just a few times. V and J are TRBV24-1 and TRBJ1-3, with unresolved D. V was cut by 12 bases and J by 0 bases, with 8 bases left in between. CDR1 and CDR2 from the germline V gene are KGHDR and SFDVKD. This CDR3 spans 12 amino acids. This chain's CDR3 is CAVVPSGNTIYF. In nucleotides, the CDR3 is TGTGCCGTGGTTCCCTCTGGAAACACCATATATTTT.

The rearrangement links TRBV4-3 to TRBJ1-1; D is uncertain. The CDR3 totals 13 residues. Trimming took off 1 base at V and 1 base at J, with 4 bases between the two ends. Germline V CDR1 and CDR2: LGHNA, YSLEER. This CDR3 is CASSQGGNTEAFF. The CDR3 nucleotides are TGCGCCAGCAGCCAAGGGGGGAACACTGAAGCTTTCTTT.

The sample holds many counts of this clonotype. The CDR3 DNA sequence: TGTGCCAGCAGCACACTCGGGGGCTGGCAAGAGACCCAGTACTTC. Protein product: CASSTLGGWQETQYF. The J gene is TRBJ2-5, the V gene TRBV6-2 or TRBV6-3; D might be TRBD1 or TRBD2, each matching 6 bases. The CDR3 has 15 residues. V lost 6 bases to trimming and J lost 2 bases, with 16 bases between them. Germline assignment: CDR1 MNHEY and CDR2 SVGEGT.

There are many counts of this clonotype. The genes are TRBV7-8 and TRBJ1-5; TRBD1 agrees at 11 bases. After removal of 4 bases from V and 5 bases from J, the junction contained 7 bases not matched to a gene. The CDR3 loop spans 16 amino acids. Germline CDR1 reads SGHVS; CDR2 reads FQNEAQ. The CDR3: CASSSYPDRGHQPQHF. CDR3 bases: TGTGCCAGCAGCTCCTACCCGGACAGGGGGCATCAGCCCCAGCATTTT. Based on the CDR3 plus reference TRBV7-8 and TRBJ1-5, the full variable domain is GAGVSQSPRYKVAKRGQDVALRCDPISGHVSLFWYQQALGQGPEFLTYFQNEAQLDKSGLPSDRFFAERPEGSVSTLKIQRTQQEDSAVYLCASSSYPDRGHQPQHFGDGTRLSIL.

The chain links TRBV18 to TRBJ1-1; 10 nucleotides line up with TRBD1. V shed 4 bases, J shed 2 bases, and the junction held 1 base outside the gene matches. This CDR3 has 14 amino acids. Looked up from germline, CDR1 is KGHSH and CDR2 is LQKENI. DNA for the CDR3: TGTGCCAGCTCACGGGACAGGGGAAACACTGAAGCTTTCTTT. It yields the protein CASSRDRGNTEAFF. Full variable domain (missing parts from reference TRBV18 and TRBJ1-1): NAGVMQNPRHLVRRRGQEARLRCSPMKGHSHVYWYRQLPEEGLKFMVYLQKENIIDESGMPKERFSAEFPKEGPSILRIQQVVRGDSAAYFCASSRDRGNTEAFFGQGTRLTVV.

This clonotype came up a few times. The rearrangement uses TRBV6-2 or TRBV6-3 and TRBJ2-7, with 7 bases aligning to TRBD1. CDR1 and CDR2 (germline): MNHEY, SVGEGT. The ends lost 3 bases at V and 1 base at J; junction bases unmatched: 9. The CDR3 consists of 16 residues. CDR3 protein: CASSYVRDRPSYEQYF. CDR3 bases: TGTGCCAGCAGTTATGTCCGGGACAGACCATCCTACGAGCAGTACTTC.

This clonotype was observed many times. This chain connects TRBV29-1 to TRBJ2-7, with unresolved D. Germline CDR1 reads SQVTM; CDR2 reads ANQGSEA. Trimming took 1 base from V and 3 from J, leaving 10 bases between them. This CDR3 spans 13 amino acids. DNA of the CDR3: TGCAGCGTTGAAGGGGTTGGGATCTACGAGCAGTACTTC. As protein: CSVEGVGIYEQYF.

This clonotype was detected once. This chain connects TRBV7-3 to TRBJ2-1; no reliable D call. CDR1 SGHTA and CDR2 FQGTGA come from the germline V gene. This CDR3 spans 13 amino acids. The V end was cut by 5 bases, the J end by 8 bases, with 13 bases between. The chain's CDR3 is CASSPQPGDEQFF. The CDR3 nucleotides read TGTGCCAGCAGCCCACAGCCCGGCGATGAGCAGTTCTTC.

At least ten counts were recorded for this clonotype. The V and J genes are TRBV7-8 and TRBJ2-7; tentative D call: TRBD1 (5 bases). CDR1 is SGHVS, CDR2 FQNEAQ, per germline. The CDR3 is 13 amino acids. V was pared by 5 bases and J by 5 bases, with 13 bases between. This CDR3 reads CASSPPARDEQYF. CDR3 bases: TGTGCCAGCAGCCCTCCCGCCAGGGACGAGCAGTACTTC.

This clonotype was observed a few times. The chain uses TRBV4-3 and TRBJ1-1; TRBD1 is a possible D gene (6 bases). V lost 3 bases, J lost 4 bases, and 15 bases lay in between. Germline V gene lookup returns CDR1 LGHNA and CDR2 YSLEER. This CDR3 region has 15 residues. This CDR3 reads CASSHWGARGTEAFF. The CDR3 DNA sequence: TGCGCCAGCAGCCATTGGGGGGCTCGGGGCACTGAAGCTTTCTTT.

The genes are TRBV7-2 and TRBJ1-6; a weak D match, TRBD1 (6 bases). Trimming shortened V by 5 bases and J by 10 bases, and 9 bases separated the two germline ends. Germline CDR1 and CDR2: SGHTA and FQGNSA. The CDR3 length is 12 residues. CDR3 sequence: CASSEQGSPLHF. Here the CDR3 DNA reads TGTGCCAGCAGCGAACAGGGCTCACCCCTCCACTTT.

In this sample, this clonotype turned up a few times. The CDR3 protein is CASSDRDRGSGEQFF. CDR3 bases: TGTGCCAGCAGCGATCGCGACAGGGGGTCGGGTGAGCAGTTCTTC. J is TRBJ2-1 and V is TRBV6-2 or TRBV6-3; 9 bases agree with TRBD1. Germline trimming cut 6 bases from V and 9 bases from J; bases unmatched to any gene: 12. The germline V gene encodes CDR1 MNHEY and CDR2 SVGEGT. The CDR3 is 15 amino acids.

This clonotype was seen only a few times. The V and J genes are TRBV3-1 and TRBJ1-1; D remains unclear. V dropped 1 base and J dropped 12 bases, with 15 bases sitting between them. Germline values: CDR1 LGHDT, CDR2 YNNKEL (reference sequence). The CDR3 extends over 13 amino acids. CDR3 bases: TGTGCCAGCAGCCAAGTCCCGGCACTATGGTCTTTCTTT. As protein: CASSQVPALWSFF.

The J gene is TRBJ2-3, the V gene TRBV3-1, with 12 bases aligning to TRBD2. The CDR3 is 18 amino acids. V lost 0 bases to trimming and J lost 4 bases; unmatched junction nucleotides: 8. The germline gives CDR1 LGHDT, CDR2 YNNKEL (reference sequence). CDR3 DNA: TGTGCCAGCAGCCAAGATAAGGCGACTAGCGGGGGTTCAGATACGCAGTATTTT. Protein sequence: CASSQDKATSGGSDTQYF.

J is TRBJ2-2 and V is TRBV7-2; D is undetermined. Trimming left V 1 base short and J 3 bases short, with 15 bases between. Germline V gives CDR1 SGHTA, CDR2 FQGNSA. The CDR3 consists of 17 residues. CDR3 nucleotides: TGTGCCAGCAGCTTAGGCCGACTGCCAGGCGACACCGGGGAGCTGTTTTTT. It yields the protein CASSLGRLPGDTGELFF.